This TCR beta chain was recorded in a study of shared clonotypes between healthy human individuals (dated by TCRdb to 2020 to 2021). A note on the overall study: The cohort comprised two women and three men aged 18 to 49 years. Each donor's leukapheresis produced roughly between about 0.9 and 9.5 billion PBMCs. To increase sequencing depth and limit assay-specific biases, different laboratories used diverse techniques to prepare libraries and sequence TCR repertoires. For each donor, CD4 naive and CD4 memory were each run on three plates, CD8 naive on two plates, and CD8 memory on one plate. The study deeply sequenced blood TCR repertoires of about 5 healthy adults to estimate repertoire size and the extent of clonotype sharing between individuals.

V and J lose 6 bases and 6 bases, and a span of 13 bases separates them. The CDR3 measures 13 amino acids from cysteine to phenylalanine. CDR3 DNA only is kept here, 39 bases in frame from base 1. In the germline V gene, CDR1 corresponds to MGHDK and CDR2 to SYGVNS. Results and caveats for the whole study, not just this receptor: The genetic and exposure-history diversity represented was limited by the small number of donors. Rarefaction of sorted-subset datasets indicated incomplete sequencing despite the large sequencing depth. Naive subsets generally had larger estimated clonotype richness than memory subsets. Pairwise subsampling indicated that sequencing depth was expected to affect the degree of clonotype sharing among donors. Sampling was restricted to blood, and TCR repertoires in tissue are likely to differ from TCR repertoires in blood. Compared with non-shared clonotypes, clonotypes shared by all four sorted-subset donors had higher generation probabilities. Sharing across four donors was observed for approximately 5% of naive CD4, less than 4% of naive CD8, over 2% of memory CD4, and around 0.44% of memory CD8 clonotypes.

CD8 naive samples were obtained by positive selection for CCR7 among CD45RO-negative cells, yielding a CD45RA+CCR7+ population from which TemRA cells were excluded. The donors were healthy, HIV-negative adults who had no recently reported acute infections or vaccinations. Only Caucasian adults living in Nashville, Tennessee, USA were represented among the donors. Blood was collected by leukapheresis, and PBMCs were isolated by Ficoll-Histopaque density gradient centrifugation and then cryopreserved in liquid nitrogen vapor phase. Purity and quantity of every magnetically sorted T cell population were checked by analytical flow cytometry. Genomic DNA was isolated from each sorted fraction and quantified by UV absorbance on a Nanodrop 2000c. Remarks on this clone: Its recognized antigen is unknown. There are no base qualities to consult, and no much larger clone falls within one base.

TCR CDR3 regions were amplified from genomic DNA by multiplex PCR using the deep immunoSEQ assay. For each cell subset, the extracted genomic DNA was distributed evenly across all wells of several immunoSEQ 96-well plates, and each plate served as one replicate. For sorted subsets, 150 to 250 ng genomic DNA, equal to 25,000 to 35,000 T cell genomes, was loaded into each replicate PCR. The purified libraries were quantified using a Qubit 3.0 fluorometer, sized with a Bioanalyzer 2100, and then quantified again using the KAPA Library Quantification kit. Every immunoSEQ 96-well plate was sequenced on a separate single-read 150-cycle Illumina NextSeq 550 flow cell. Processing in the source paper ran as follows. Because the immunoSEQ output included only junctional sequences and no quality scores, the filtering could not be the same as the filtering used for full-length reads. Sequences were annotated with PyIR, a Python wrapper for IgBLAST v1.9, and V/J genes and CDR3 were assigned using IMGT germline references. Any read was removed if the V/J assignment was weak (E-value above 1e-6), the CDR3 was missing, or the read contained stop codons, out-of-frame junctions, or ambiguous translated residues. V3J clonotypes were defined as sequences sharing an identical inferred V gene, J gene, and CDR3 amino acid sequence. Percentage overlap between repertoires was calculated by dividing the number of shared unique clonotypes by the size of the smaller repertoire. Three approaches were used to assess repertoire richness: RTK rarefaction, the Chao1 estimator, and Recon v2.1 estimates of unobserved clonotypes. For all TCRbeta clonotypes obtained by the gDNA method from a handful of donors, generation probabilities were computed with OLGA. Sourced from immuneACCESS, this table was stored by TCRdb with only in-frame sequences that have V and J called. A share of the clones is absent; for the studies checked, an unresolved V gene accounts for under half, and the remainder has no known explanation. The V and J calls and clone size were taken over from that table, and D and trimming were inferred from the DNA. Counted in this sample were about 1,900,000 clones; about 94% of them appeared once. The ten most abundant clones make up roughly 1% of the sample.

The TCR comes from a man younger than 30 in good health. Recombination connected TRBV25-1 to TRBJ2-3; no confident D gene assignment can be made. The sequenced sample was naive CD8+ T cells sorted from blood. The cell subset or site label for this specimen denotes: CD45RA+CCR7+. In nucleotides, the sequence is TGTGCCAGCAGCTTATCTGAAATGGATACGCAGTATTTT. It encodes CASSLSEMDTQYF.